Below, 29 T cell receptor beta chains from the same sample are listed, as sequenced in a study of blood T cell repertoires in COVID-19 (TCRdb year 2020). Libraries came from the immunoSEQ multiplex PCR assay. Imported from immuneACCESS, the table was reduced by TCRdb to in-frame sequences with V and J called. These copies leave out some clones; in studies compared against another copy, an unresolved V gene accounts for under half, and the cause of the remainder is not known. This sample has around 300,000 clones in its table, and roughly 86% of those were observed once. Together, the top ten hold 5.3% of the sample. Sequencing used PBMCs or T cells enriched from blood (not recorded which). These receptors were taken from a woman aged 25-40 years who had recovered from COVID-19.

In its sample, this clone was seen once. The J gene is TRBJ1-2, the V gene TRBV7-3; D remains ambiguous. V lost 2 bases, J lost 6 bases, and 19 bases lay in between. There are 16 residues in the CDR3. Germline assignment: CDR1 SGHTA and CDR2 FQGTGA. The CDR3 nucleotides read TGTGCCAGCAGCTTAGCCGTGGGAGGAGCAAGAGATGGCTACACCTTC. It is translated as CASSLAVGGARDGYTF.

The rearrangement links TRBV27 to TRBJ1-5, with 7 nucleotides matching TRBD1. Germline-derived CDR1 and CDR2 are MNHEY and SMNVEV (reference sequence). The CDR3 extends over 15 amino acids. With 7 bases clipped from V and 6 bases from J, the junction kept 12 bases outside the gene matches. CDR3 protein: CASNPDRPDSQPQHF. CDR3 bases: TGTGCCAGCAACCCGGACAGGCCGGATAGTCAGCCCCAGCATTTT.

This clone was picked up a small number of times. This CDR3 is also generated by other DNA sequences in the sample. The chain has TRBV12-3 or TRBV12-4 and TRBJ1-1; D is possibly TRBD1 (6 bases). This CDR3 has 13 amino acids. V was cut by 3 bases and J by 1 base, with 6 bases left in between. CDR3 DNA sequence: TGTGCCAGCAGTTTGGGACAGAACACTGAAGCTTTCTTT. This sequence encodes CASSLGQNTEAFF.

V and J are TRBV11-1 and TRBJ1-1; TRBD1 agrees at 11 bases. This CDR3 is built from 16 residues. Germline CDR1 and CDR2: SGHAT and FQDESV (reference sequence). The ends lost 5 bases at V and 0 bases at J; junction bases unmatched: 5. DNA of the CDR3: TGTGCCAGCAGCCTGGGACAGGGGGTATTGAACACTGAAGCTTTCTTT. Translation gives CASSLGQGVLNTEAFF.

V usage is TRBV18 and J usage is TRBJ1-1; D uncertain. Germline loops: CDR1 KGHSH, CDR2 LQKENI. CDR3 length equals 13 residues. Trimming removed 2 bases at V and 11 bases at J, with 15 bases between. As DNA, the CDR3 is TGTGCCAGCTCACCATACGGGGTAGTCGAGGCTTTCTTT. The encoded protein is CASSPYGVVEAFF.

V usage is TRBV15 and J usage is TRBJ2-4; D perhaps matches TRBD1 (6 bases). This CDR3 comprises 15 residues. V gave up 0 bases and J gave up 7 bases, with 13 bases separating them. Germline assignment: CDR1 LNHNV and CDR2 YYDKDF (reference sequence). Written as DNA, the CDR3 is TGTGCCACCAGCAGAGACCAGGGGCGAGGGAACATTCAGTACTTC. It specifies CATSRDQGRGNIQYF.

The chain uses TRBV3-1 (or the pseudogene TRBV3-2) and TRBJ2-3; D gene ambiguous. Trimming shortened V by 3 bases and J by 4 bases, and 11 bases separated the two germline ends. In germline, CDR1 is LGHDT, CDR2 YNNKEL (reference sequence). CDR3 length: 14 amino acids. The chain's CDR3 is CASSHHGSADTQYF. CDR3 nucleotide sequence: TGTGCCAGCAGCCATCACGGGTCGGCAGATACGCAGTATTTT.

CDR3 region: CASSQNPTGTGREKLFF. Here the CDR3 DNA reads TGCGCCAGCAGCCAAAACCCGACCGGGACAGGGCGCGAAAAACTGTTTTTT. J is TRBJ1-4 and V is TRBV4-3; 9 bases are a match to TRBD1. Germline loops: CDR1 LGHNA, CDR2 YSLEER. The CDR3 length is 17 residues. With V trimmed by 2 bases and J by 8 bases, 12 bases remained unmatched.

V usage is TRBV13 and J usage is TRBJ1-6; D ambiguous. Germline V gene lookup returns CDR1 PRHDT and CDR2 FYEKMQ (reference sequence). This CDR3 contains 16 residues. V was trimmed by 0 bases and J by 0 bases, leaving 6 bases between them. Here the CDR3 reads CASSLGTSSYNSPLHF. The CDR3 region has the DNA TGTGCCAGCAGCTTAGGCACGAGCTCCTATAATTCACCCCTCCACTTT.

This chain uses TRBV19 with TRBJ1-2; D is possibly TRBD1 (6 bases). Germline V gene data show CDR1 as LNHDA and CDR2 as SQIVND (reference sequence). The V and J ends lost 5 bases and 8 bases respectively, with 12 bases between them. The CDR3 totals 12 residues. CDR3 DNA: TGTGCCAGTAGTGACGACAGGCGCGGCTACACCTTC. Its protein product is CASSDDRRGYTF.

Concerning this clone: One junction end does not reproduce the germline sequence, and a read error may be involved. Other DNA variants within this sample encode the same CDR3. This chain connects TRBV7-7 to TRBJ2-3, with TRBD2 matching 14 bases. CDR1 SSHAT and CDR2 FNYEAQ come from the germline V gene (reference sequence). The CDR3 has 16 residues. The CDR3 bases are TGTGCTAGCAGCCTGGGACTAGCGGGGGGCACAGATACGCAGTATTTT. Translation: CASSLGLAGGTDTQYF.

The chain employs TRBV6-2 or TRBV6-3 and TRBJ2-1; D remains unclear. Trimming took 2 bases from V and 10 from J, leaving 6 bases between them. CDR1 is MNHEY, CDR2 SVGEGT, per germline. The CDR3 is 11 amino acids. The CDR3 region has the DNA TGTGCCAGCAGTTACAGGCGGGAGCAGTTCTTC. Residues: CASSYRREQFF.

The chain joins TRBV11-2 to TRBJ1-1, with TRBD1 matching over 8 bases. The length of the CDR3 is 15 residues. The V gene end was trimmed by 5 bases and the J gene end by 4 bases; junction bases not matched to a gene: 9. CDR1 and CDR2 (germline): SGHAT, FQNNGV. The CDR3 is CASSAQGAEVTEAFF. The CDR3 DNA reads as TGTGCCAGCAGCGCGCAGGGGGCTGAAGTCACTGAAGCTTTCTTT. The full variable domain, completed using reference TRBV11-2 and TRBJ1-1, is EAGVAQSPRYKIIEKRQSVAFWCNPISGHATLYWYQQILGQGPKLLIQFQNNGVVDDSQLPKDRFSAERLKGVDSTLKIQPAKLEDSAVYLCASSAQGAEVTEAFFGQGTRLTVV.

This clone showed up just once. The rearrangement links TRBV7-9 to TRBJ1-3, with D possibly being TRBD1 (6 bases). Germline V gene lookup returns CDR1 SEHNR and CDR2 FQNEAQ (reference sequence). Trimming cost V 5 bases and J 0 bases, with 11 bases left between them. The CDR3 extends over 15 amino acids. CDR3 sequence: CASSQTGNSGNTIYF. The CDR3 nucleotides are TGTGCCAGCAGCCAAACAGGGAACTCTGGAAACACCATATATTTT. Based on the CDR3 plus reference TRBV7-9 and TRBJ1-3, the full variable domain is DTGVSQNPRHKITKRGQNVTFRCDPISEHNRLYWYRQTLGQGPEFLTYFQNEAQLEKSRLLSDRFSAERPKGSFSTLEIQRTEQGDSAMYLCASSQTGNSGNTIYFGEGSWLTVV.

In this sample, this clone turned up a few times. J is TRBJ1-2 and V is TRBV2; 11 positions agree with TRBD1. The CDR3 has 15 residues. Germline V gene lookup returns CDR1 SNHLY and CDR2 FYNNEI. J gave up 3 bases and V 7 bases, and 7 bases lay outside the gene matches. This CDR3 reads CASTDRGRVYYGYTF. CDR3 nucleotide sequence: TGTGCCAGCACGGACAGGGGGCGCGTCTACTATGGCTACACCTTC.

The chain combines TRBV4-2 with TRBJ1-2; 7 bases are a match to TRBD1. CDR3 length: 12 amino acids. Germline values: CDR1 LGHNA, CDR2 YNFKEQ. J was trimmed by 8 bases and V by 3 bases; bases with no gene match: 3. Written as DNA, the CDR3 is TGTGCCAGCAGCCACAGGGGGGAGGGCTACACCTTC. It encodes CASSHRGEGYTF.

The chain joins TRBV28 to TRBJ1-1, with D uncertain. Germline values: CDR1 MDHEN, CDR2 SYDVKM. V was pared by 2 bases and J by 6 bases, with 10 bases between. CDR3 length: 13 amino acids. CDR3 residues: CASSLPSPAEAFF. The CDR3 DNA reads as TGTGCCAGCAGTTTACCCTCTCCGGCTGAAGCTTTCTTT.

The chain employs TRBV24-1 and TRBJ2-3, with D possibly matching TRBD1 (5 bases). In germline, CDR1 is KGHDR, CDR2 SFDVKD. The V end was cut by 3 bases, the J end by 2 bases, with 11 bases between. The CDR3 loop spans 15 amino acids. This chain's CDR3 is CATSDRTGPTDTQYF. The DNA for the CDR3 is TGTGCCACCAGTGATAGAACAGGACCCACAGATACGCAGTATTTT.

The chain has TRBV2 and TRBJ2-1, with a possible D match to TRBD2 (5 bases). Germline values: CDR1 SNHLY, CDR2 FYNNEI. With 7 bases removed from V and 12 bases from J, the gap between germline ends came to 16 bases. The CDR3 totals 12 residues. The chain's CDR3 is CASTPPGIGQFF. The CDR3 region has the DNA TGTGCCAGCACCCCCCCGGGAATCGGGCAGTTCTTC. Supplemented by reference TRBV2 and TRBJ2-1, the full variable domain reads EPEVTQTPSHQVTQMGQEVILRCVPISNHLYFYWYRQILGQKVEFLVSFYNNEISEKSEIFDDQFSVERPDGSNFTLKIRSTKLEDSAMYFCASTPPGIGQFFGPGTRLTVL.

This chain joins TRBV19 and TRBJ1-5; TRBD1 might be the D (6 bases). The germline V and J ends were trimmed by 6 bases and 1 base, with 16 bases remaining between them. Germline V gene sequence: CDR1 LNHDA, CDR2 SQIVND (reference sequence). This CDR3 contains 16 residues. DNA of the CDR3: TGTGCCAGTAGACCCCGGGGGGGGCAAAGCAATCAGCCCCAGCATTTT. Its protein product is CASRPRGGQSNQPQHF.

The chain couples TRBV28 to TRBJ2-1; 7 bases agree with TRBD1. The CDR3 loop spans 15 amino acids. Germline trimming cut 6 bases from V and 4 bases from J; bases unmatched to any gene: 9. CDR1 is MDHEN, CDR2 SYDVKM, per germline. The CDR3 DNA follows: TGTGCCAGCAGCCTCGGGACAGAACTATACAATGAGCAGTTCTTC. This encodes CASSLGTELYNEQFF.

The V gene is TRBV15, the J gene TRBJ1-4; D remains unclear. V shed 1 base and J shed 7 bases, with 4 bases lying between them. Germline CDR1 reads LNHNV; CDR2 reads YYDKDF (reference sequence). The CDR3 has 12 residues. This CDR3 is CATSRVSEKLFF. The CDR3 coding sequence is TGTGCCACCAGCAGAGTGAGTGAAAAACTGTTTTTT.

This clone was counted once. The chain employs TRBV3-1 (or the pseudogene TRBV3-2) and TRBJ2-1; TRBD2 matches at 9 bases. The CDR3 covers 15 residues. Germline-derived CDR1 and CDR2 are LGHDT and YNNKEL (reference sequence). V gave up 0 bases and J gave up 8 bases; unmatched junction bases: 5. CDR3 in amino acids: CASSQDQTSGYEQFF. The DNA for the CDR3 is TGTGCCAGCAGCCAAGACCAGACTAGCGGCTATGAGCAGTTCTTC.

This chain connects TRBV10-3 to TRBJ1-2, with 7 nucleotides matching TRBD1. The germline gives CDR1 ENHRY, CDR2 SYGVKD. Unmatched junction bases numbered 11, after V lost 4 bases and J lost 3 bases. This CDR3 comprises 16 residues. The CDR3 region has the DNA TGTGCCATCAGTGGGGCTTCGGGACAGACGTACTATGGCTACACCTTC. It is translated as CAISGASGQTYYGYTF.

The chain employs TRBV6-5 and TRBJ2-7; 12 bases are shared with TRBD1. Trimming cost V 6 bases and J 6 bases; bases outside gene matches: 6. Germline V gives CDR1 MNHEY, CDR2 SVGAGI. CDR3 length equals 14 residues. This chain's CDR3 is CASRTGQGASEQYF. DNA of the CDR3: TGTGCCAGCAGAACGGGACAGGGGGCTTCCGAGCAGTACTTC.

The genes are TRBV10-3 and TRBJ1-2, with a possible D match to TRBD1 (6 bases). Trimming cost V 3 bases and J 1 base, with 6 bases left between them. Germline CDR1 is ENHRY and CDR2 is SYGVKD. This CDR3 is built from 13 residues. The CDR3 sequence: CAISEQGNYGYTF. In DNA, the CDR3 is TGTGCCATCAGTGAACAGGGTAACTATGGCTACACCTTC.

The genes are TRBV5-5 and TRBJ1-4; 9 bases are shared with TRBD1. CDR1 is SGHKS and CDR2 is YYEKEE in the germline V gene (reference sequence). J gave up 7 bases and V 4 bases, and 5 bases lay outside the gene matches. CDR3 length equals 14 residues. The CDR3 is CASSIDRGAEKLFF. CDR3 coding DNA: TGTGCCAGCAGCATAGACAGGGGGGCTGAAAAACTGTTTTTT. The entire variable domain, with the rest obtained from reference TRBV5-5 and TRBJ1-4, is as follows: DAGVTQSPTHLIKTRGQQVTLRCSPISGHKSVSWYQQVLGQGPQFIFQYYEKEERGRGNFPDRFSARQFPNYSSELNVNALLLGDSALYLCASSIDRGAEKLFFGSGTQLSVL.

This clone was recorded only once. This rearrangement joins TRBV2 to TRBJ1-2; D ambiguous. CDR3 length equals 14 residues. Germline V gene lookup returns CDR1 SNHLY and CDR2 FYNNEI. Trimming took 4 bases from V and 3 from J, leaving 12 bases between them. This chain's CDR3 is CASSGYLPHYGYTF. CDR3 sequence (DNA): TGTGCCAGCAGTGGTTACCTACCCCACTATGGCTACACCTTC. The full variable domain, completed using reference TRBV2 and TRBJ1-2, is EPEVTQTPSHQVTQMGQEVILRCVPISNHLYFYWYRQILGQKVEFLVSFYNNEISEKSEIFDDQFSVERPDGSNFTLKIRSTKLEDSAMYFCASSGYLPHYGYTFGSGTRLTVV.

The chain couples TRBV4-3 to TRBJ2-3, with D hard to call. CDR3 length: 13 residues. The V and J ends lost 1 base and 3 bases respectively, with 5 bases between them. Per germline, CDR1 LGHNA and CDR2 YSLEER. CDR3 nucleotide sequence: TGCGCCAGCAGCCAAGTACTTACAGATACGCAGTATTTT. Its translation: CASSQVLTDTQYF.